A selection of T cell receptor beta chains follows, all from one sample in a study of identical twins. MiXCR, applied by TCRdb to the 5' RACE reads, yields one record per CDR3 protein. The sample yields 1.5 million or so distinct CDR3 sequences, under 35% seen once. Sequencing was done on a sample of cord blood. All receptors derive from a newborn girl in good health. Both conserved end residues are part of each CDR3. Fields, in order: clone size, V gene, D gene, J gene, CDR3 DNA, CDR3 protein. D genes are given only for firm matches. Size is stated for part of the rows, as once, few or many counts, or as a class when the clone is expanded.

few	TRBV20-1	.	TRBJ2-1	TGCAGTGCTAGAGACGTAGCGGTCGGTGAGCAGTTCTTC	CSARDVAVGEQFF
.	TRBV18	.	TRBJ2-1	TGTGCCAGCTCACCCTTGCCTAACAATGAGCAGTTCTTC	CASSPLPNNEQFF
.	TRBV6-1	.	TRBJ1-5	TGTGCCAGCAGTGTCCGTCCCGGCAATCAGCCCCAGCATTTT	CASSVRPGNQPQHF
few	TRBV29-1	TRBD1	TRBJ2-7	TGCAGCGTGGGACAGGGGGGTCCCTACGAGCAGTACTTC	CSVGQGGPYEQYF
few	TRBV12-3/TRBV12-4	.	TRBJ1-1	TGTGCCAGCAGCGGACAAGGGGGGAGCGACACTGAAGCTTTCTTT	CASSGQGGSDTEAFF
.	TRBV25-1	TRBD2	TRBJ2-3	TGTGCCAGCAGTGAATTGGAGACTAGCGGGATTTGGGGGGATACGCAGTATTTT	CASSELETSGIWGDTQYF
few	TRBV29-1	TRBD2	TRBJ2-7	TGCAGCGTCGTGACTAGCGGGGGGGTCGCGGCCCAGTACTTC	CSVVTSGGVAAQYF
.	TRBV24-1	TRBD2	TRBJ2-3	TGTGCCACCAGTGATTTCCAACTAGCGGGGGACTATTTT	CATSDFQLAGDYF
once	TRBV7-9	.	TRBJ1-1	TGTGCCAGCAGCTTAGAGCTGGGGGGCACTGAAGCTTTCTTT	CASSLELGGTEAFF
.	TRBV6-2/TRBV6-3	TRBD2	TRBJ2-7	TGTGCCAGCAGTCTCTCTCCTAGCGGGGCCCTCTACGAGCAGTACTTC	CASSLSPSGALYEQYF
.	TRBV5-1	.	TRBJ1-1	TGCGCCAGCAGCTTGCCCGGACGGATTGAAGCTTTCTTT	CASSLPGRIEAFF
few	TRBV7-9	.	TRBJ1-6	TGTGCCAGCAGCCCCCGTCTGGGGAATTCACCCCTCCACTTT	CASSPRLGNSPLHF
.	TRBV20-1	.	TRBJ2-1	TGCAGTGCCTCCCCTGACTTGAGCTCCTACAATGAGCAGTTCTTC	CSASPDLSSYNEQFF
.	TRBV20-1	.	TRBJ2-6	TGCAGTGCTAGTCGAACGGGGGCCTCCTCTGGGGCCAACGTCCTGACTTTC	CSASRTGASSGANVLTF
.	TRBV7-2	TRBD1	TRBJ1-5	TGTGCCGGCAGCCCTTACAGGGGGGACGGCAATCAGCCCCAGCATTTT	CAGSPYRGDGNQPQHF